The 17 T cell receptor beta chains presented below share a single source sample, sequenced in a study of CD8 T cells in ankylosing spondylitis. In TCRdb, the 5' RACE reads were re-called with MiXCR into one record per CDR3 protein. Of fewer than 150,000 distinct CDR3 sequences in the sample, 6% to 8% are singletons; the top ten hold around 12%. Sequenced: blood, either unsorted or a sorted T cell fraction (not recorded which). The receptors originated from a female donor with ankylosing spondylitis or in good health (not recorded which).

This clonotype appeared many times. The J gene is TRBJ1-1, the V gene TRBV10-3; TRBD1 matches 8 bases. CDR3 size: 16 residues. The germline V gene has CDR1 ENHRY and CDR2 SYGVKD. The V and J ends lost 5 bases and 0 bases, in that order; junction bases with no gene match: 8. CDR3 in amino acids: CAISQSGQALNTEAFF. CDR3 bases: TGTGCCATCAGTCAATCGGGACAGGCGTTGAACACTGAAGCTTTCTTT.

This clonotype was observed at least ten times. J is TRBJ2-5 and V is TRBV27, with D tentatively TRBD1 or TRBD2 (6 bases each). The ends were cut back, 5 bases at V and 5 bases at J, with 18 bases in the middle. This CDR3 is built from 15 residues. CDR1 and CDR2 (germline): MNHEY, SMNVEV (reference sequence). CDR3 amino acids: CASSRDNGGPETQYF. The CDR3 nucleotides are TGTGCCAGCAGTCGGGATAACGGGGGCCCGGAGACCCAGTACTTC.

This clonotype has ten or more counts. CDR3 loop: CASRPSGTGAYEQYF. The CDR3 DNA follows: TGTGCCAGCCGACCTTCCGGGACAGGGGCCTACGAGCAGTACTTC. The gene calls are TRBV27 and TRBJ2-7; 10 positions match TRBD1. CDR1 is MNHEY, CDR2 SMNVEV, per germline (reference sequence). The CDR3 spans 15 residues. Unmatched junction bases numbered 9, after V lost 8 bases and J lost 2 bases.

Many counts were recorded for this clonotype. The chain recombines TRBV4-2 with TRBJ1-5; D is possibly TRBD1 (6 bases). Germline V CDR1 and CDR2: LGHNA, YNFKEQ. The CDR3 has 18 amino acids. With 0 bases removed from V and 2 bases from J, the gap between germline ends came to 17 bases. This chain's CDR3 is CASSQDKMGARGNQPQHF. The CDR3, as DNA: TGTGCCAGCAGCCAAGATAAAATGGGGGCAAGGGGCAATCAGCCCCAGCATTTT.

This clonotype was seen many times. This chain connects TRBV4-2 to TRBJ2-1; the match to TRBD1 covers 8 bases. CDR1 and CDR2 from the germline V gene are LGHNA and YNFKEQ. J lost 3 bases, V lost 1 base, and 5 bases had no gene match. The CDR3 has 16 residues. The CDR3 is CASSQVSGQVYNEQFF. DNA of the CDR3: TGTGCCAGCAGCCAAGTATCGGGACAGGTCTACAATGAGCAGTTCTTC.

A single count supports this clonotype. This sequence joins TRBV4-1 and TRBJ1-2; the D is unclear. The V gene's germline CDR1 is MGHRA and CDR2 YSYEKL. This CDR3 is 14 amino acids long. Between the trimmed V and J ends, which lost 4 bases and 1 base, there was a span of 10 bases. The CDR3 is CASSPLGSNYGYTF. The CDR3 nucleotides are TGCGCCAGCAGCCCCCTGGGGAGTAACTATGGCTACACCTTC.

This clonotype showed up many times. The chain combines TRBV5-6 with TRBJ2-3, with 7 bases identical to TRBD2. The length of the CDR3 is 16 residues. Germline values: CDR1 SGHDT, CDR2 YYEEEE. The trim removed 1 base at V and 0 bases at J, leaving 5 bases unmatched. The CDR3 DNA reads TGTGCCAGCAGCTTGTTGGGTAGCGGGAGCACAGATACGCAGTATTTT. Translating gives CASSLLGSGSTDTQYF.

This clonotype was observed many times. The V and J genes are TRBV15 and TRBJ2-1; 13 nucleotides align to TRBD2. V was pared by 5 bases and J by 8 bases, with 6 bases of the junction left unmatched. The CDR3 runs 15 residues. Germline values: CDR1 LNHNV, CDR2 YYDKDF (reference sequence). In DNA, the CDR3 is TGTGCCACCAGCCGTACTAGCGGGGGGGCCTATGAGCAGTTCTTC. Translating it yields CATSRTSGGAYEQFF.

This clonotype came up once. The gene calls are TRBV2 and TRBJ2-3, with D uncertain. The germline V gene encodes CDR1 SNHLY and CDR2 FYNNEI. This CDR3 spans 13 amino acids. Between the trimmed V and J ends, which lost 5 bases and 2 bases, there was a span of 8 bases. CDR3 residues: CASSSQITDTQYF. The DNA of the CDR3 is TGTGCCAGCAGTTCACAGATCACAGATACGCAGTATTTT.

This clonotype was found many times. V and J are TRBV9 and TRBJ2-1, with TRBD1 matching over 9 bases. V gave up 0 bases and J gave up 5 bases; unmatched junction bases: 3. CDR3 size: 15 residues. CDR1 and CDR2 (germline): SGDLS, YYNGEE. The CDR3 DNA is TGTGCCAGCAGCGTAGGGGACAGGGAGGACAATGAGCAGTTCTTC. Its protein is CASSVGDREDNEQFF.

As for this clonotype: A clone one base away is much larger, so this may be a read error. This chain links TRBV7-8 with TRBJ2-7; D gene unclear. Trimming stripped 11 bases from V and 5 bases from J, with 16 bases between. Germline CDR1 SGHVS, CDR2 FQNEAQ. The CDR3 contains 12 residues. The CDR3 bases are TGTGCCGTCGGATCCACGACCCACGAGCAGTACTTC. This translates into CAVGSTTHEQYF.

This clonotype was seen ten or more times. The V gene is TRBV12-3 or TRBV12-4, the J gene TRBJ2-3; either TRBD1 or TRBD2 may fit D (6 bases each). The CDR3 covers 14 residues. Trimming removed 0 bases at V and 4 bases at J, with 8 bases between. The DNA for the CDR3 is TGTGCCAGCAGTTTAGCGGGGGGCTCAGATACGCAGTATTTT. Residues: CASSLAGGSDTQYF.

This clonotype was counted many times. V gene TRBV20-1 combines with J gene TRBJ2-1; no definite D call. Germline V gene lookup returns CDR1 DFQATT and CDR2 SNEGSKA (reference sequence). Trimming left V 1 base short and J 0 bases short, with 7 bases between. This CDR3 region has 14 residues. CDR3 DNA: TGCAGTGCTAGAGTGGTGAGCTCCTACAATGAGCAGTTCTTC. It is translated as CSARVVSSYNEQFF.

The sample holds a few counts of this clonotype. This chain links TRBV4-1 with TRBJ2-7; 10 nucleotides agree with TRBD1. The length of the CDR3 is 16 residues. CDR1 and CDR2 (germline): MGHRA, YSYEKL. Losses at the gene ends were 0 bases for V and 3 bases for J; bases not matched to a gene: 5. DNA of the CDR3: TGCGCCAGCAGCCAAGAACCGGGACAGGGGATCTACGAGCAGTACTTC. Protein sequence: CASSQEPGQGIYEQYF.

This clonotype was recorded at least ten times. This chain joins TRBV25-1 and TRBJ1-5, with D hard to call. The CDR3 is 13 amino acids. CDR1 is MGHDK and CDR2 is SYGVNS in the germline V gene. V lost 3 bases and J lost 6, with 9 bases in between. The CDR3 region is CASSDSTRQPQHF. CDR3 DNA sequence: TGTGCCAGCAGTGATTCCACTCGTCAGCCCCAGCATTTT.

At least ten counts were recorded for this clonotype. This rearrangement joins TRBV23-1 to TRBJ1-5, with TRBD1 matching over 9 bases. TRBV23-1 is identified as an open reading frame with a role that is uncertain. Losses at the gene ends were 3 bases for V and 3 bases for J; bases not matched to a gene: 9. This CDR3 has 17 amino acids. The CDR3 sequence is CASSHRTGGHSNQPQHF. CDR3 nucleotide sequence: TGCGCCAGCAGTCACCGAACAGGGGGCCACTCCAATCAGCCCCAGCATTTT.

This clonotype has ten or more counts. The V and J genes are TRBV20-1 and TRBJ1-3; D is ambiguous. The CDR3 extends over 14 amino acids. V shed 6 bases and J shed 1 base, with 13 bases lying between them. CDR1 is DFQATT, CDR2 SNEGSKA, per germline (reference sequence). Here the CDR3 DNA reads TGCAGTGCCCCCGATTCCATGTCTGGAAACACCATATATTTT. It is translated as CSAPDSMSGNTIYF.